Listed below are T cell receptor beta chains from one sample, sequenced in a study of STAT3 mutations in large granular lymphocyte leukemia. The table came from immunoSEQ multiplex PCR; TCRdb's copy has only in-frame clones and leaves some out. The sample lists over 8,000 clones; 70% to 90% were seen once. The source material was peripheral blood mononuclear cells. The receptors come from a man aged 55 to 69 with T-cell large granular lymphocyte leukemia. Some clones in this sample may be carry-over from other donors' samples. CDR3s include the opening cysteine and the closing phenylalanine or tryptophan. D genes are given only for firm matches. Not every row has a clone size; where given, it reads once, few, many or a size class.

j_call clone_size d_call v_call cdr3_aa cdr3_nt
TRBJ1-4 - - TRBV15 CATSRDPALTNEKLFF TGTGCCACCAGCAGAGATCCCGCACTGACGAATGAAAAACTGTTTTTT
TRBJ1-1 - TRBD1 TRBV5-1 CASSFGGQYSTEAFF TGCGCCAGCAGCTTTGGGGGACAGTACTCGACTGAAGCTTTCTTT
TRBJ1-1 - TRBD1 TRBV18 CASSPLLKQGANTEAFF TGTGCCAGCTCACCGCTACTTAAGCAGGGGGCGAATACTGAAGCTTTCTTT
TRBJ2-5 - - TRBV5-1 CASSFTVQETQYF TGCGCCAGCAGCTTTACAGTTCAAGAGACCCAGTACTTC
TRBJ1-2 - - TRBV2 CASGSNVGTSGYTF TGTGCCAGCGGGTCTAACGTAGGGACCTCTGGCTACACCTTC
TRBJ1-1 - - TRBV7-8 CASSLGLRGARGDTRGAFF TGTGCCAGCAGCTTAGGTTTACGGGGAGCAAGAGGCGATACGCGGGGAGCTTTCTTT
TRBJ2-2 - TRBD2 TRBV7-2 CASSLSLAGNTGELFF TGTGCCAGCAGCTTAAGTCTAGCGGGCAACACCGGGGAGCTGTTTTTT
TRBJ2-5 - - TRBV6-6 CASSETAETQYF TGTGCCAGCAGCGAAACGGCGGAGACCCAGTACTTC
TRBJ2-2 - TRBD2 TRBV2 CASSGASGRTGELFF TGTGCCAGCAGTGGGGCTAGCGGGAGAACCGGGGAGCTGTTTTTT
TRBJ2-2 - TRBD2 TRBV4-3 CASSLRVQREGRGGELFF TGCGCCAGCAGCCTCCGGGTCCAGCGGGAGGGCCGGGGCGGGGAGCTGTTTTTT
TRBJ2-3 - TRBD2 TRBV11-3 CASSLTSGREDTQYF TGTGCCAGCAGCTTGACTAGCGGGAGAGAAGATACGCAGTATTTT
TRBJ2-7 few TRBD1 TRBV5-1 CASSLRAGTERSPVYEQYF TGCGCCAGCAGCTTGCGCGCCGGGACAGAAAGGTCCCCCGTCTACGAGCAGTACTTC
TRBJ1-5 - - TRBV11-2 CASSLEPGQPQHF TGTGCCAGCAGCTTAGAGCCTGGCCAGCCCCAGCATTTT
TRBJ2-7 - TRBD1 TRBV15 CATSREGQGLAEQYF TGTGCCACCAGCAGAGAGGGACAGGGTCTGGCCGAGCAGTACTTC
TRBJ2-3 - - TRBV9 CASSVAPSTDTQYF TGTGCCAGCAGCGTAGCTCCTAGCACAGATACGCAGTATTTT
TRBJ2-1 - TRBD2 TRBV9 CASSVGGTSVYNEQFF TGTGCCAGCAGCGTAGGCGGGACTAGCGTCTACAATGAGCAGTTCTTC
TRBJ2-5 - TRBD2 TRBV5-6 CASSPTSGRALETQYF TGTGCCAGCAGCCCTACTAGCGGGAGGGCCTTGGAGACCCAGTACTTC
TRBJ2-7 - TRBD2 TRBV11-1 CASSRPGTSGLLEQYF TGTGCCAGCAGCCGCCCCGGGACTAGCGGACTTCTGGAGCAGTACTTC
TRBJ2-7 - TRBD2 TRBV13 CASSLYDYLAGYEQYF TGTGCCAGCAGCTTATACGACTACTTAGCGGGCTACGAGCAGTACTTC
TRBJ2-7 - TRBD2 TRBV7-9 CASSLATASGYEQYF TGTGCCAGCAGCTTAGCTACGGCTAGCGGCTACGAGCAGTACTTC
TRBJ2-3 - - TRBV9 CASKFREGTDTQYF TGTGCCAGCAAGTTTAGGGAGGGCACAGATACGCAGTATTTT
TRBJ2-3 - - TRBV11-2 CASSLDLTLDTQYF TGTGCCAGCAGCTTAGATCTGACCTTGGATACGCAGTATTTT
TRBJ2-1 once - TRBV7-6 CASSLVRTVYNEQFF TGTGCCAGCAGCTTAGTTCGGACAGTTTACAATGAGCAGTTCTTC
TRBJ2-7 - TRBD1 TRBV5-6 CASSLDRGVPGEQYF TGTGCCAGCAGCTTGGACAGGGGAGTGCCGGGCGAGCAGTACTTC
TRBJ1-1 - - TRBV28 CASSLRQTANTEAFF TGTGCCAGCAGTTTAAGGCAGACGGCGAACACTGAAGCTTTCTTT
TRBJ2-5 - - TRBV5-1 CASSAQAAQETQYF TGCGCCAGCAGCGCACAGGCCGCGCAAGAGACCCAGTACTTC
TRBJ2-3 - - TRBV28 CASSTPSRADTQYF TGTGCCAGCAGTACGCCTAGCCGGGCAGATACGCAGTATTTT
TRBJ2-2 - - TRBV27 CASSDSGPRRLFF TGTGCCAGCAGTGACAGCGGCCCAAGAAGGCTGTTTTTT
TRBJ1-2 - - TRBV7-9 CASSSPEGPDYGYTF TGTGCCAGCAGCTCCCCCGAGGGACCTGACTATGGCTACACCTTC
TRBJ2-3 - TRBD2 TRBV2 CASKELAGGQTDTQYF TGTGCCAGCAAGGAACTAGCGGGAGGGCAAACAGATACGCAGTATTTT